This record concerns one T cell receptor beta chain sequence. Its antigen is as yet unknown. The record originates from a study of cytomegalovirus exposure and HLA in healthy donors. Overall study findings and caveats: Usually a TCR sequence was rare, but some public TCRs were found in many donors. The authors enumerated roughly 180 TCR beta chains as linked to cytomegalovirus.

This CDR3 has 16 amino acids. Trimming took 2 bases from V and 4 from J; bases not matched to a gene: 10. Germline V gene sequence: CDR1 SGHRS, CDR2 YFSETQ. The assay was immunoSEQ multiplex PCR, and TCRdb's table has in-frame clones only and misses some. The sample records roughly 190,000 clones, around 86% being singletons. The sequencing input was PBMCs. The source of this sequence is a woman under 30 in good health and CMV-seronegative. The chain links TRBV5-1 to TRBJ2-7, with 9 nucleotides matching TRBD1. The CDR3 region is CASSLRSDRGTYEQYF. CDR3 in DNA: TGCGCCAGCAGCTTACGGAGCGACAGGGGGACGTACGAGCAGTACTTC.